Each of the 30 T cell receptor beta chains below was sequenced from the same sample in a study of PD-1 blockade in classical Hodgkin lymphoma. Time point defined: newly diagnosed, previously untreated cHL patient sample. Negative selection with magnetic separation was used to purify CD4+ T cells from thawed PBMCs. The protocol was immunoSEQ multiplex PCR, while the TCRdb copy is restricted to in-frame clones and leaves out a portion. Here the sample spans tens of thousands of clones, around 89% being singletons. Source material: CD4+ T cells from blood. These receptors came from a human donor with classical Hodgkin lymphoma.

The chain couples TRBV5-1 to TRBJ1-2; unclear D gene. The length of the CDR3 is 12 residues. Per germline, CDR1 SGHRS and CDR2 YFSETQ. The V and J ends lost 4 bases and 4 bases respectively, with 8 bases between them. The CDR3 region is CASSPTAYGYTF. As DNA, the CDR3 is TGCGCCAGCAGCCCCACCGCCTATGGCTACACCTTC.

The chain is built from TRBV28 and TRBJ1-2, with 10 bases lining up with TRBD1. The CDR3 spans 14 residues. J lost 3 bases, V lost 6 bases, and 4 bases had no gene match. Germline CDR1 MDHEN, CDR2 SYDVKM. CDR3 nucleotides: TGTGCCAGCAGAAGGACAGGGGGATACTATGGCTACACCTTC. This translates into CASRRTGGYYGYTF.

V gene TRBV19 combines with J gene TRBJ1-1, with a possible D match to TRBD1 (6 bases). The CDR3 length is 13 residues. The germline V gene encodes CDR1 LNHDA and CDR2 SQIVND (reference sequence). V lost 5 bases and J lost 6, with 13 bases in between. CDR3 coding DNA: TGTGCCAGTAGTGAAAGGGGGGTGGCTGAAGCTTTCTTT. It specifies CASSERGVAEAFF.

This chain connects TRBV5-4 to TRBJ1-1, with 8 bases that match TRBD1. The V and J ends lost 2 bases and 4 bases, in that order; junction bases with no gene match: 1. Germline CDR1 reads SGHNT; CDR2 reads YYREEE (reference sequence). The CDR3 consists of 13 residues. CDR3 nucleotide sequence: TGTGCCAGCAGCTTTACAGGGGGCACTGAAGCTTTCTTT. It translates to CASSFTGGTEAFF.

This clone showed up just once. The CDR3 region has the DNA TGTGCCAGTAGTATATTAGGGGCTGGAAACACCATATATTTT. Its protein product is CASSILGAGNTIYF. The chain has TRBV19 and TRBJ1-3; D is possibly TRBD1 (5 bases). The CDR3 covers 14 residues. Germline CDR1 is LNHDA and CDR2 is SQIVND (reference sequence). V was trimmed by 2 bases and J by 2 bases, leaving 7 bases between them.

The DNA for the CDR3 is TGTGCCAGCAGTGCCAAGGGGAACACTGAAGCTTTCTTT. Encoded protein: CASSAKGNTEAFF. The V and J genes are TRBV6-1 and TRBJ1-1; D is unresolved. The CDR3 has 13 residues. V was trimmed by 4 bases and J by 1 base, leaving 7 bases between them. Germline V gives CDR1 MNHNS, CDR2 SASEGT.

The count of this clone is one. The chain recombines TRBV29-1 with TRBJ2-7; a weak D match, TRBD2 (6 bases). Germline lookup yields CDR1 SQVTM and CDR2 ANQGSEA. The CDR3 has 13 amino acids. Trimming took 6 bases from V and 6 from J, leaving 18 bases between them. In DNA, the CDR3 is TGCAGCGTCGGAGGGGTGGAAATGGGCGAGCAGTACTTC. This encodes CSVGGVEMGEQYF.

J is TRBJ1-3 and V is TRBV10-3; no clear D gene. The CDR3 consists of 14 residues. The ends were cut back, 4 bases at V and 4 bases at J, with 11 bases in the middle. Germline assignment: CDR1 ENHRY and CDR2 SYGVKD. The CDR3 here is CAISGGLLGNTIYF. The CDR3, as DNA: TGTGCCATCAGTGGGGGTTTGCTCGGAAACACCATATATTTT.

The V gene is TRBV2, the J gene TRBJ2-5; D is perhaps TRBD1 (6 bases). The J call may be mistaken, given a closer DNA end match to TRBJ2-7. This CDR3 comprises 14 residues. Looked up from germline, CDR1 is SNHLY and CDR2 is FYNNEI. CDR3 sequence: CASSSFTRGDEQYF. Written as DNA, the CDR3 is TGTGCCAGCAGCTCCTTTACCAGGGGCGACGAGCAGTACTTC.

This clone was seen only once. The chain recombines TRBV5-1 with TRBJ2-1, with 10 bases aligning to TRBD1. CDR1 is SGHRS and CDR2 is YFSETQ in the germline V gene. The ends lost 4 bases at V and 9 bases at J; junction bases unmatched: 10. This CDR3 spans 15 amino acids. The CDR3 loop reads CASSDTGTGVGEQFF. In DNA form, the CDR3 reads TGCGCCAGCAGCGACACCGGGACAGGGGTCGGTGAGCAGTTCTTC.

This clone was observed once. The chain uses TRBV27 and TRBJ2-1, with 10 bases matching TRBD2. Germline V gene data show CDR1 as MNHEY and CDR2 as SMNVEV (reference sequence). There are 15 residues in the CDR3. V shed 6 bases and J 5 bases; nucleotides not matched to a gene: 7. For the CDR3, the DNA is TGTGCCAGCAGCCATAGCGGGAGGACGAACAATGAGCAGTTCTTC. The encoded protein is CASSHSGRTNNEQFF.

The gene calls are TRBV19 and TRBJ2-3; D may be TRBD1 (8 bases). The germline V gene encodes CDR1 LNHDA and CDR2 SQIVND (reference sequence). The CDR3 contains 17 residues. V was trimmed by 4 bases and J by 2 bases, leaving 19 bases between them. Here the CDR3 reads CASSTGGRGLSTDTQYF. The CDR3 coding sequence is TGTGCCAGTAGTACAGGGGGCAGGGGACTATCCACAGATACGCAGTATTTT.

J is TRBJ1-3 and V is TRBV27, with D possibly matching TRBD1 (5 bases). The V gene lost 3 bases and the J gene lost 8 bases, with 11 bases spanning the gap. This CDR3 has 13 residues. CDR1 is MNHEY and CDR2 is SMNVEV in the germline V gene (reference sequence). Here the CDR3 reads CASSLTARDTIYF. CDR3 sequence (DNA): TGTGCCAGCAGTTTGACAGCCCGGGACACCATATATTTT.

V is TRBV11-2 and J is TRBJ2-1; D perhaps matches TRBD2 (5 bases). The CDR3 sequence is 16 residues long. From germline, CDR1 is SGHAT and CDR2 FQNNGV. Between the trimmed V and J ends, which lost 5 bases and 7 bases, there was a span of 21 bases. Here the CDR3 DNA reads TGTGCCAGCAGCCCGCACGCGGGTTTCAAAAAGAATGAGCAGTTCTTC. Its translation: CASSPHAGFKKNEQFF.

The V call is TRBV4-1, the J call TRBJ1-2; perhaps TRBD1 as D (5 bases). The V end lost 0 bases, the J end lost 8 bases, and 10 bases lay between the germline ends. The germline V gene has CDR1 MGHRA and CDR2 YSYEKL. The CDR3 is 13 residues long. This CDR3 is CASSQDRVSGYTF. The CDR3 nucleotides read TGCGCCAGCAGCCAAGACAGGGTGAGCGGCTACACCTTC.

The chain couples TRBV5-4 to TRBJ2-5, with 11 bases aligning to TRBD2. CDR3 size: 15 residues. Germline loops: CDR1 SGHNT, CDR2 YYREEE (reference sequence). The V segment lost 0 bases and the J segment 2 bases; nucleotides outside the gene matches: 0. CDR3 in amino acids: CASSLGLAGQETQYF. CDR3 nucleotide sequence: TGTGCCAGCAGCTTGGGACTAGCGGGACAAGAGACCCAGTACTTC.

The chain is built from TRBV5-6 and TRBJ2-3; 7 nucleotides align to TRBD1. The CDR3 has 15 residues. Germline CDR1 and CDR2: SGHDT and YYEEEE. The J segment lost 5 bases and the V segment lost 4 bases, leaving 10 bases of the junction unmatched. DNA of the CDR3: TGTGCCAGCAGCCCGGGGACAGCGAAAGGAGATACGCAGTATTTT. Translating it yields CASSPGTAKGDTQYF.

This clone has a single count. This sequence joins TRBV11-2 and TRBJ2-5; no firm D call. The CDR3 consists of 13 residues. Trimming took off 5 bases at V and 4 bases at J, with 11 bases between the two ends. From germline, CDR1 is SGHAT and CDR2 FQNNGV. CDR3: CASSVPPPETQYF. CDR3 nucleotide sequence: TGTGCCAGCAGCGTCCCCCCCCCAGAGACCCAGTACTTC.

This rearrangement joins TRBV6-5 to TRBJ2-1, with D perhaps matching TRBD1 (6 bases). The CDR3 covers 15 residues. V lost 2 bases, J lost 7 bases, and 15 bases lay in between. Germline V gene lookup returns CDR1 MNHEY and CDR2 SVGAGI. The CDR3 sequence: CASSYTARGWNEQFF. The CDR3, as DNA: TGTGCCAGCAGTTACACGGCCAGGGGCTGGAATGAGCAGTTCTTC.

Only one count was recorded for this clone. For the CDR3, the DNA is TGTGCCAGCAGCCCGCCGGCGGGCACTGAAGCTTTCTTT. Protein sequence: CASSPPAGTEAFF. The V call is TRBV9, the J call TRBJ1-1; D is unresolved. Looked up from germline, CDR1 is SGDLS and CDR2 is YYNGEE. V was trimmed by 4 bases and J by 4 bases, leaving 11 bases between them. The CDR3 is 13 residues long.

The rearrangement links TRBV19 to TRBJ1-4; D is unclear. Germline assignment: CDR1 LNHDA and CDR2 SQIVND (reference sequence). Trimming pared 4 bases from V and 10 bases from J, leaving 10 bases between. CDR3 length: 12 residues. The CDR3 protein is CASSNAAGKLFF. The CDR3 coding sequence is TGTGCCAGTAGTAACGCAGCGGGAAAACTGTTTTTT.

The CDR3 region is CASSYKQGYGDTEAFF. DNA of the CDR3: TGTGCCAGCAGTTACAAACAGGGGTACGGGGACACTGAAGCTTTCTTT. This chain connects TRBV6-6 to TRBJ1-1; 7 bases map to TRBD1. CDR3 length: 16 amino acids. Unmatched junction bases numbered 9, after V lost 2 bases and J lost 3 bases. Germline V gives CDR1 MNHNY, CDR2 SVGAGI (reference sequence).

CDR3 sequence reads: CASSAIPGTGSYNEQFF. In DNA, the CDR3 is TGTGCCAGCAGCGCCATTCCTGGGACAGGATCATACAATGAGCAGTTCTTC. This chain uses TRBV7-8 with TRBJ2-1, with 8 bases identical to TRBD1. This CDR3 contains 17 residues. The junction had 13 bases not matched to a gene; V was cut back by 5 bases and J by 4 bases. Germline CDR1 SGHVS, CDR2 FQNEAQ.

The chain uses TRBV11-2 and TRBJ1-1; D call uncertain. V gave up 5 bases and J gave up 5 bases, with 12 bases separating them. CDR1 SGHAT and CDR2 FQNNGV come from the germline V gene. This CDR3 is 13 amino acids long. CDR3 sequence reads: CASSPQLGTEAFF. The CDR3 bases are TGTGCCAGCAGCCCCCAGTTAGGTACTGAAGCTTTCTTT.

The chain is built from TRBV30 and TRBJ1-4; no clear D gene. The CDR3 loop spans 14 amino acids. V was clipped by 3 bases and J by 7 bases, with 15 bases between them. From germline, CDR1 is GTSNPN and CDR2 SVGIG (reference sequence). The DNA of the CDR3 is TGTGCCTGGAGCCCCGGTCCCAAGGGTGAAAAACTGTTTTTT. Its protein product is CAWSPGPKGEKLFF.

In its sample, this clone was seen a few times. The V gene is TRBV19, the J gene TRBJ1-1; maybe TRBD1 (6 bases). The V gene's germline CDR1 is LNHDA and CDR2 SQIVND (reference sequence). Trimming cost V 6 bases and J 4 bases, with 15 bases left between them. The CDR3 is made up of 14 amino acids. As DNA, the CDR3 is TGTGCCAGTAGCGGCGGGGGCTGGGGCACTGAAGCTTTCTTT. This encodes CASSGGGWGTEAFF.

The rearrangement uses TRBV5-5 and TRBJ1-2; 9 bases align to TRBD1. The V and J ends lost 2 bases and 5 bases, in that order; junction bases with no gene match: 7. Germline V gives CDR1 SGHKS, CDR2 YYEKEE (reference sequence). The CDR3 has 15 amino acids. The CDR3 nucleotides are TGTGCCAGCAGCTTAGCCGGGACAGGGATATATGGCTACACCTTC. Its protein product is CASSLAGTGIYGYTF.

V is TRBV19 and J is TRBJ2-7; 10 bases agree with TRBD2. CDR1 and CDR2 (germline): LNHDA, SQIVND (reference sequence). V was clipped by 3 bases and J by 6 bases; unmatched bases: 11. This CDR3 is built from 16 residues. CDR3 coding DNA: TGTGCCAGTAGTATTGGAACTAGCGGGGCTCTTACCGAGCAGTACTTC. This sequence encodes CASSIGTSGALTEQYF.

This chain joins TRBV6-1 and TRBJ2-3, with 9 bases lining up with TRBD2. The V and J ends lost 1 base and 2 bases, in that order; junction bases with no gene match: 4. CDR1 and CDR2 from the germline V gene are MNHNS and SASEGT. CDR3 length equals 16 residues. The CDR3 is CASSEVLGLATDTQYF. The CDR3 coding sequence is TGTGCCAGCAGTGAAGTCCTGGGACTAGCCACAGATACGCAGTATTTT.

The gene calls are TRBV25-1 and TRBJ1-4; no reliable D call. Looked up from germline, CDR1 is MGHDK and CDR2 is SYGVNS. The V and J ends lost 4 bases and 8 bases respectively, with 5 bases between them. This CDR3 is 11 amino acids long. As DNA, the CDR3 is TGTGCCAGCAGTGTGGAGGAAAAACTGTTTTTT. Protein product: CASSVEEKLFF.